This T cell receptor (beta chain) emerged from a study of T cells after somatic rescue of genetic block. Profiled with immunoSEQ multiplex PCR; TCRdb holds only in-frame clones, not every one. The sample contains 110,000 or so clones, about 89% of which appear only once. Per germline, CDR1 SGDLS and CDR2 YYNGEE. The CDR3 consists of 16 residues. Trimming removed 4 bases at V and 0 bases at J, with 14 bases between. V usage is TRBV9 and J usage is TRBJ1-3; D remains unclear. The TCR comes from a woman aged 18-29 years. Sequencing was done on a sample of peripheral blood mononuclear cells (PBMCs). The CDR3 DNA sequence: TGTGCCAGCAGCTATGGTAGGGCTCTCTCTGGAAACACCATATATTTT. Protein product: CASSYGRALSGNTIYF.